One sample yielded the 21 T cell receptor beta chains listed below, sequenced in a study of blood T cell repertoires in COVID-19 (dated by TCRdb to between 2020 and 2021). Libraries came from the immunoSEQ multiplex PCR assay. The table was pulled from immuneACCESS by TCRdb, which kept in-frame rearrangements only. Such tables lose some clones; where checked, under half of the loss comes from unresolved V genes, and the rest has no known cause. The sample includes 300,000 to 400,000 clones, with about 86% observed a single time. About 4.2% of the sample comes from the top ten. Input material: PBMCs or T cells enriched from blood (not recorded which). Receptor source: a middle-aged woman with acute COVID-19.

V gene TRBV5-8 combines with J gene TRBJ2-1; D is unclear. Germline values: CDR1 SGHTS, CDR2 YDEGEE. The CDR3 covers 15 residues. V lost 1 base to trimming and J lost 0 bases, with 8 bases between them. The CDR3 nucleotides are TGTGCCAGCAGCTTGTCTCCCCTCTCCTACAATGAGCAGTTCTTC. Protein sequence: CASSLSPLSYNEQFF.

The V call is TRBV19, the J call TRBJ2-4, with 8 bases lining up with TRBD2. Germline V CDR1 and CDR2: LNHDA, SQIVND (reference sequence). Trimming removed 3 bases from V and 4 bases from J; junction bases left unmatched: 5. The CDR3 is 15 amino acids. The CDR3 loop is CASSMGLGGKNIQYF. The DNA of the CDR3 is TGTGCCAGTAGTATGGGACTAGGGGGAAAAAACATTCAGTACTTC.

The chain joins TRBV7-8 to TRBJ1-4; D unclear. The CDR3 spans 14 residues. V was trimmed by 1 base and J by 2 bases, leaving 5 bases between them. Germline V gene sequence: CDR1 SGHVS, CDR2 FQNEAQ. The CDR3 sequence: CASSLEQTNEKLFF. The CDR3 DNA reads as TGTGCCAGCAGCTTAGAACAGACTAATGAAAAACTGTTTTTT.

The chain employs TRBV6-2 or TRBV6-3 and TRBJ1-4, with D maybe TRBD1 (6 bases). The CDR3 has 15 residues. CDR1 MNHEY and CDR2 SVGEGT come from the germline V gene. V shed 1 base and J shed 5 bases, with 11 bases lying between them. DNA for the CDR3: TGTGCCAGCAGTTACTGGAGGACAGCAAATGAAAAACTGTTTTTT. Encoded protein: CASSYWRTANEKLFF.

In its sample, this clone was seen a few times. CDR3 sequence (DNA): TGTGCCAGTAGTTTGGGACAGGGTTACCGTGGCTACACCTTC. Protein: CASSLGQGYRGYTF. The rearrangement links TRBV19 to TRBJ1-2; 9 bases agree with TRBD1. The V gene end was trimmed by 5 bases and the J gene end by 7 bases; junction bases not matched to a gene: 8. The CDR3 runs to 14 residues. CDR1 and CDR2 (germline): LNHDA, SQIVND (reference sequence).

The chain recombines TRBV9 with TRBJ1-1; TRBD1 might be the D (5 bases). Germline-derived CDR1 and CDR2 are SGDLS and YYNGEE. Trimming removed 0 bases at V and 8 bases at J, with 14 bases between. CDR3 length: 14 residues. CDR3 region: CASSVGNYGGEAFF. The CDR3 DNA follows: TGTGCCAGCAGCGTAGGGAACTACGGGGGGGAAGCTTTCTTT.

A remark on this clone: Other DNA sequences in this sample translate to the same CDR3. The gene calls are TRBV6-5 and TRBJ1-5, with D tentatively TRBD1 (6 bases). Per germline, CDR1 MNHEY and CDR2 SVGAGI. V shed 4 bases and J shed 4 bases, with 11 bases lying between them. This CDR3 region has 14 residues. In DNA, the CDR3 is TGTGCCAGCAGTTCAGGACAGTTAAATCAGCCCCAGCATTTT. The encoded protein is CASSSGQLNQPQHF.

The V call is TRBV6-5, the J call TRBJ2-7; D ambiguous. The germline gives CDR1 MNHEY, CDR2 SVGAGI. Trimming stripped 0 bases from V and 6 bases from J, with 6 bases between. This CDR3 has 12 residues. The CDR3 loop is CASSYSTGEQYF. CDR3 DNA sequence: TGTGCCAGCAGTTACTCGACGGGCGAGCAGTACTTC.

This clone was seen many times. The CDR3 reads CASSLGPGTGVETQYF. CDR3 DNA sequence: TGTGCCAGCAGCTTGGGCCCCGGGACAGGGGTAGAGACCCAGTACTTC. The chain employs TRBV7-2 and TRBJ2-5; 10 nucleotides agree with TRBD1. The CDR3 contains 16 residues. Germline CDR1 and CDR2: SGHTA and FQGNSA. V trimming: 3 bases; J trimming: 4 bases; junction bases outside the gene matches: 8.

In DNA, the CDR3 is TGTGCCAGCAGCTTGGTCCAGGGTGTGAATGAGCAGTTCTTC. Translating gives CASSLVQGVNEQFF. J is TRBJ2-1 and V is TRBV7-2; tentative D call: TRBD1 (5 bases). This CDR3 spans 14 amino acids. Germline V gene sequence: CDR1 SGHTA, CDR2 FQGNSA. Trimming pared 3 bases from V and 7 bases from J, leaving 13 bases between.

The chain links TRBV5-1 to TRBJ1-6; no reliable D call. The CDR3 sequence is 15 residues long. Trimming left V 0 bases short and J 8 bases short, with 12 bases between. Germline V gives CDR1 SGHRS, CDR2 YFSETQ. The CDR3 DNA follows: TGCGCCAGCAGCTTGGAGCCGGGTTTTGATTCACCCCTCCACTTT. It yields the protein CASSLEPGFDSPLHF.

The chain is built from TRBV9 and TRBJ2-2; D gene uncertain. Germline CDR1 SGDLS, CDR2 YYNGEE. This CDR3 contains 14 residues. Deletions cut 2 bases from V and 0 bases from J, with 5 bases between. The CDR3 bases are TGTGCCAGCAGCGTTAGTCCGAACACCGGGGAGCTGTTTTTT. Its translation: CASSVSPNTGELFF.

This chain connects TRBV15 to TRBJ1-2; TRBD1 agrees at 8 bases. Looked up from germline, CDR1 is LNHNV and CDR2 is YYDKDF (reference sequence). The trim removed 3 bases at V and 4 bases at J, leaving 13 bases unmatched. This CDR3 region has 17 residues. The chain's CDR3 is CATSSRDRRTEVYGYTF. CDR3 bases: TGTGCCACCAGCAGCAGGGACAGGCGAACGGAGGTCTATGGCTACACCTTC.

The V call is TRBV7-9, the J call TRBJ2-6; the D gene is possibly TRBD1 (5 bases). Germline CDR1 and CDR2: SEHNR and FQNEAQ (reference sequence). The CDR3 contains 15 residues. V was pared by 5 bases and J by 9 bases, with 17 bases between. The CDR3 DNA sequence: TGTGCCAGCAGCCCAGGACACCTAAAAGTCAACGTCCTGACTTTC. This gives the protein CASSPGHLKVNVLTF.

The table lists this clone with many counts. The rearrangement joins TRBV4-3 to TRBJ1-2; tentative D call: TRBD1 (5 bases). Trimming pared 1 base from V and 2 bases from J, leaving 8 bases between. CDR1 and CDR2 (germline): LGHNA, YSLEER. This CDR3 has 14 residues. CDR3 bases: TGCGCCAGCAGCCAAGTGGACACCAACTATGGCTACACCTTC. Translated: CASSQVDTNYGYTF.

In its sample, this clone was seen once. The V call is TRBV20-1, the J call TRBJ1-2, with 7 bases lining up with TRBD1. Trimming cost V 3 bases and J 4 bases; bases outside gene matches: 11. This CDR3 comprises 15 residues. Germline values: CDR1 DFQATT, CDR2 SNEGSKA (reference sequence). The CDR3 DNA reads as TGCAGTGCTAGTAATTCGAGACAGGGAGTCTATGGCTACACCTTC. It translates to CSASNSRQGVYGYTF.

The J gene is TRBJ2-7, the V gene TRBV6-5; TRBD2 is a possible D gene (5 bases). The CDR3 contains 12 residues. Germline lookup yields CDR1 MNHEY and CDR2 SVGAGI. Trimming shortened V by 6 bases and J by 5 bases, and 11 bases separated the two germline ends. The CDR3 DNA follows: TGTGCCAGCAGCGGACTGTGGAACGAGCAGTACTTC. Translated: CASSGLWNEQYF.

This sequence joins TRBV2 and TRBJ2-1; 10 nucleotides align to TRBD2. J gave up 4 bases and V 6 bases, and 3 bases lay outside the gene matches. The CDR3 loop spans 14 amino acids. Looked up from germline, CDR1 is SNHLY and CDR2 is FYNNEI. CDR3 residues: CASREREGYNEQFF. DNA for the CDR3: TGTGCCAGCAGGGAGCGGGAGGGATACAATGAGCAGTTCTTC. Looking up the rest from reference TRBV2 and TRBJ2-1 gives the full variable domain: EPEVTQTPSHQVTQMGQEVILRCVPISNHLYFYWYRQILGQKVEFLVSFYNNEISEKSEIFDDQFSVERPDGSNFTLKIRSTKLEDSAMYFCASREREGYNEQFFGPGTRLTVL.

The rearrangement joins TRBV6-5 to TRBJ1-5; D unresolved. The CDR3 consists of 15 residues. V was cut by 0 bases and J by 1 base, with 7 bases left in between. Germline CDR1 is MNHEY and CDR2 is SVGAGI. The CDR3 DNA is TGTGCCAGCAGTTACTCATGGCAAAGCAATCAGCCCCAGCATTTT. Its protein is CASSYSWQSNQPQHF.

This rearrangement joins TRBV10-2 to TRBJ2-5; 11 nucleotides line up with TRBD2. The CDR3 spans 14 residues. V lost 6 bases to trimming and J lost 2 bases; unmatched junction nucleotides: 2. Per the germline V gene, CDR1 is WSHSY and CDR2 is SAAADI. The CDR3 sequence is CASRGLAVQETQYF. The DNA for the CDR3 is TGCGCCAGCAGGGGACTAGCGGTACAAGAGACCCAGTACTTC.

The DNA of the CDR3 is TGTGCCAGCAGATACAGGTCCGGAAACACCATATATTTT. Its translation is CASRYRSGNTIYF. The chain links TRBV2 to TRBJ1-3; the D gene is possibly TRBD1 (5 bases). Trimming left V 6 bases short and J 4 bases short, with 10 bases between. Per the germline V gene, CDR1 is SNHLY and CDR2 is FYNNEI. The CDR3 sequence is 13 residues long.